This T cell receptor (beta chain) appears in the sequencing data of a study of blood T cell repertoires in COVID-19. Profiled with immunoSEQ multiplex PCR; TCRdb holds only in-frame clones, not every one. The sample records some 380,000 clones, approximately 85% being singletons. The study assigned cohorts using participant-reported clinical history. Germline V CDR1 and CDR2: SGHVS, FQNEAQ. The length of the CDR3 is 18 residues. V dropped 5 bases and J dropped 5; count of bases not matched to a gene: 9. This clonotype originated in a woman aged 40 to 49 with acute COVID-19. The rearrangement links TRBV7-8 to TRBJ2-1; TRBD2 agrees at 16 bases. The sample consisted of PBMCs or T cells enriched from blood (not recorded which). The CDR3 region has the DNA TGTGCCAGCAGCCCGGGACTAGCGGGGGGGCCCCCCGACAATGAGCAGTTCTTC. Protein: CASSPGLAGGPPDNEQFF.